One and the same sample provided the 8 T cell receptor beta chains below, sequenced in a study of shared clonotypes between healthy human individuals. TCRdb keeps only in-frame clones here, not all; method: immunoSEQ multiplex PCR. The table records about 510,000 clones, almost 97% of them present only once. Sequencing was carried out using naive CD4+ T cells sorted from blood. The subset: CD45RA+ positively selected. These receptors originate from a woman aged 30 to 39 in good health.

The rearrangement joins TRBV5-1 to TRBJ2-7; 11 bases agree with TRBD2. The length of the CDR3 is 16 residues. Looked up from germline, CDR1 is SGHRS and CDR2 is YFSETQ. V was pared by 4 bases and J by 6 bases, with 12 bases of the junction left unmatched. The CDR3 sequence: CASSPTSGSAPGEQYF. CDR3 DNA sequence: TGCGCCAGCAGCCCAACTAGCGGGAGTGCGCCGGGCGAGCAGTACTTC.

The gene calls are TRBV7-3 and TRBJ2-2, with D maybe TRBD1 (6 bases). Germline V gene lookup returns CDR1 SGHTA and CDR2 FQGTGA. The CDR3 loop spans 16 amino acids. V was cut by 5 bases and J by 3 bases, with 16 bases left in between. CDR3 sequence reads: CASSPGAPGDTGELFF. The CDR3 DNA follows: TGTGCCAGCAGCCCAGGGGCGCCTGGAGACACCGGGGAGCTGTTTTTT.

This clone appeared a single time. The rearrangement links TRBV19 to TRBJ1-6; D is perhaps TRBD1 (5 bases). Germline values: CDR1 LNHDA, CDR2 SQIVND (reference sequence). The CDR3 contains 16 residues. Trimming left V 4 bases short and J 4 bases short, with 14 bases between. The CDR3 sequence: CASSTSATDYNSPLHF. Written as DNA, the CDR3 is TGTGCCAGTAGTACTTCAGCGACAGATTATAATTCACCCCTCCACTTT. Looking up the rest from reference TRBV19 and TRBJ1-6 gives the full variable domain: DGGITQSPKYLFRKEGQNVTLSCEQNLNHDAMYWYRQDPGQGLRLIYYSQIVNDFQKGDIAEGYSVSREKKESFPLTVTSAQKNPTAFYLCASSTSATDYNSPLHFGNGTRLTVT.

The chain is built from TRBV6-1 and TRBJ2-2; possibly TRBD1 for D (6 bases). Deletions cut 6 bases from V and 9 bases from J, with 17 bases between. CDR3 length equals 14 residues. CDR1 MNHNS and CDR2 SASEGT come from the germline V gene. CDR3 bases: TGTGCCAGCAGACTCCGGGACACTGGACGGGAGCTGTTTTTT. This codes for CASRLRDTGRELFF.

The CDR3 nucleotides are TGCGCCAGCAGCCCGGGGACTAGCGGGAGCACAGATACGCAGTATTTT. Encoded protein: CASSPGTSGSTDTQYF. The V and J genes are TRBV5-1 and TRBJ2-3; 12 bases agree with TRBD2. Trimming took 4 bases from V and 0 from J; bases not matched to a gene: 3. Germline V lookup: CDR1 SGHRS, CDR2 YFSETQ. The length of the CDR3 is 16 residues. The full variable domain, with the rest looked up from reference TRBV5-1 and TRBJ2-3, is KAGVTQTPRYLIKTRGQQVTLSCSPISGHRSVSWYQQTPGQGLQFLFEYFSETQRNKGNFPGRFSGRQFSNSRSEMNVSTLELGDSALYLCASSPGTSGSTDTQYFGPGTRLTVL.

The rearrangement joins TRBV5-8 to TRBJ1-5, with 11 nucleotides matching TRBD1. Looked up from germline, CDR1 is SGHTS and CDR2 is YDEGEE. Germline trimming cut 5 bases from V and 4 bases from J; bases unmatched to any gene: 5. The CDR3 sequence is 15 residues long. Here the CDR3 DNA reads TGTGCCAGCAGGCAGGGACAGGGGGGAAATCAGCCCCAGCATTTT. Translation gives CASRQGQGGNQPQHF.

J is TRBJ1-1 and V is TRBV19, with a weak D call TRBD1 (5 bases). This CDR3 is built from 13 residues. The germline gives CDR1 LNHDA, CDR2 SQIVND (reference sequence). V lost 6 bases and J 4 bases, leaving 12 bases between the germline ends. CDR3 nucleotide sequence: TGTGCCAGTAGAACAGGAACCGGCACTGAAGCTTTCTTT. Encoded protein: CASRTGTGTEAFF.

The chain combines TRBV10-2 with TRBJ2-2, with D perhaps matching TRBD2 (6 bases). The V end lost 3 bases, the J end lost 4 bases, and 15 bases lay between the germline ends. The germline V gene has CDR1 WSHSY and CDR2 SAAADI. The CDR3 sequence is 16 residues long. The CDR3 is CASSESRDSATGELFF. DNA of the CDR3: TGCGCCAGCAGTGAATCCCGGGACTCCGCCACCGGGGAGCTGTTTTTT.